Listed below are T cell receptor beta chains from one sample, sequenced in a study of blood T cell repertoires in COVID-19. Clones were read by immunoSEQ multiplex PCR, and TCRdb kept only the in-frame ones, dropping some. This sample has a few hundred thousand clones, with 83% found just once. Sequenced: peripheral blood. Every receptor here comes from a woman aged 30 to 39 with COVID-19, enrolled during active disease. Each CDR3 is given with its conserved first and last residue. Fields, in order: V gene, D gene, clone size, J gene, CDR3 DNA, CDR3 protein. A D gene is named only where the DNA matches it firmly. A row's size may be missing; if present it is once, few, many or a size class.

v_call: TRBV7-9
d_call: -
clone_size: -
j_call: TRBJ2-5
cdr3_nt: TGTGCCAGCAGCTTGAGGCGGGGCGGGGAGACCCAGTACTTC
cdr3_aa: CASSLRRGGETQYF

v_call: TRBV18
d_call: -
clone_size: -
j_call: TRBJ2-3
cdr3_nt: TGTGCCAGCTCACAGGGTAGCGGAGGAGTTACAGATACGCAGTATTTT
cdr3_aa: CASSQGSGGVTDTQYF

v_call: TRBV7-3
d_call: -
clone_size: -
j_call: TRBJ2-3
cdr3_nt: TGTGCCAGCAGCCCCCTAGGAACGAGCACAGATACGCAGTATTTT
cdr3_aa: CASSPLGTSTDTQYF

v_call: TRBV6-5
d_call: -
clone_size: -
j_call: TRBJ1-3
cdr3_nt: TGTGCCAGCAGCCTTTTTTCTGGAAACACCATATATTTT
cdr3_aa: CASSLFSGNTIYF

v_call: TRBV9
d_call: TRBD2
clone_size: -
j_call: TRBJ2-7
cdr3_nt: TGTGCCAGCAGCGTAGCGGCGGGAGCCGGCTACGAGCAGTACTTC
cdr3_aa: CASSVAAGAGYEQYF

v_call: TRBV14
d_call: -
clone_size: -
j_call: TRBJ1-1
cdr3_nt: TGTGCCAGCAGCCAAGATTCGGGGCGGGAGAACACTGAAGCTTTCTTT
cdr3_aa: CASSQDSGRENTEAFF

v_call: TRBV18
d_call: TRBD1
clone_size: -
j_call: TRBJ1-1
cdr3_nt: TGTGCCAGCTCTCCAACAGGGGGCACTGAAGCTTTCTTT
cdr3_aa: CASSPTGGTEAFF

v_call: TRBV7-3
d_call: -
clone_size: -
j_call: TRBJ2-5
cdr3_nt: TGTGCCAGCAGCCCCACCGGGAGCTCCCAAGAGACCCAGTACTTC
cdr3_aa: CASSPTGSSQETQYF

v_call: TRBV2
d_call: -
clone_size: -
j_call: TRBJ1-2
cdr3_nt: TGTGCCAGCAGTGAAGTAGGAGCCAGGGAAAGGAATGGCTACACCTTC
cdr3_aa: CASSEVGARERNGYTF

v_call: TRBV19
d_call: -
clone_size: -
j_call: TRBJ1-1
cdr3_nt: TGTGCCAGTAGCTATTATAAGGGGGACACTGAAGCTTTCTTT
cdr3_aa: CASSYYKGDTEAFF

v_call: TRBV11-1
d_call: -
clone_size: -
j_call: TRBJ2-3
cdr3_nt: TGTGCCAGCAGCTTATCCAAGCGCACGCAGTATTTT
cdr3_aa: CASSLSKRTQYF

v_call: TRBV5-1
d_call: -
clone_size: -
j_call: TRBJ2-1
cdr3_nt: TGCGCCAGCAGGCCTAATAGAGATGAGCAGTTCTTC
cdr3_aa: CASRPNRDEQFF

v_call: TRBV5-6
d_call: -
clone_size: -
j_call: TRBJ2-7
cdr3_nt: TGTGCCAGCAGCCTAACCTACGAGCAGTACTTC
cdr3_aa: CASSLTYEQYF

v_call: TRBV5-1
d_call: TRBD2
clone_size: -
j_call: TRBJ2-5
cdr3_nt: TGCGCCAGCAGCTTGGGGACTAGCGGCCAAGAGACCCAGTACTTC
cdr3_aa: CASSLGTSGQETQYF

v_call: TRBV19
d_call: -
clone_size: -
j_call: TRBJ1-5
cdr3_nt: TGTGCCAGTAAAAGCGCCCCGGACATCCCCCATAGCAATCAGCCCCAGCATTTT
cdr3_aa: CASKSAPDIPHSNQPQHF

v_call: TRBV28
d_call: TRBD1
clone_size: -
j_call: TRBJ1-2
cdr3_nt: TGTGCCAGCAGACAGGGGCCTAACTATGGCTACACCTTC
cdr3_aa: CASRQGPNYGYTF

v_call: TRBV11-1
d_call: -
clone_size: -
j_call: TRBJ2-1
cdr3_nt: TGTGCCAGCAGCTCTAGAGTCAATGAGCAGTTCTTC
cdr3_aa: CASSSRVNEQFF

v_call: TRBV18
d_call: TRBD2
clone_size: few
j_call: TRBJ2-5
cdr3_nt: TGTGCCAGCTCACCCGGGACTAGCGGGAGTGGGCAAGAGACCCAGTACTTC
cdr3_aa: CASSPGTSGSGQETQYF

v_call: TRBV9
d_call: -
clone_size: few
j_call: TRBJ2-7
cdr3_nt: TGTGCCAGCAGCGTAGGGAGGGGCGAGCAGTACTTC
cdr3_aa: CASSVGRGEQYF

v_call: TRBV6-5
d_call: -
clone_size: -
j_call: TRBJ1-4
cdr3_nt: TGTGCCAGCAGTTACAGGGGGGGCTTAGGGGAAAAACTGTTTTTT
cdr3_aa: CASSYRGGLGEKLFF

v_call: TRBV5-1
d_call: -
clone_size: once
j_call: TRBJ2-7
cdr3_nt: TGCGCCAGCAGCTCCGCCGGACAGAAGCTATACGAGCAGTACTTC
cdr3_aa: CASSSAGQKLYEQYF

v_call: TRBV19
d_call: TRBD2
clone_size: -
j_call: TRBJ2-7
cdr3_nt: TGTGCCAGTAGTACGCTGGGGGGGGGCGAGCAGTACTTC
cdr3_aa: CASSTLGGGEQYF

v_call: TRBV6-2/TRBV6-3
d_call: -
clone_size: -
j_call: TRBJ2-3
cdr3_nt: TGTGCCAGCAGTTATTCGGTGACAGATACGCAGTATTTT
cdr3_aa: CASSYSVTDTQYF

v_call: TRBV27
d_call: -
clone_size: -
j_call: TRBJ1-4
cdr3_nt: TGTGCCAGCAGCCCCGGACAGAATGAAAAACTGTTTTTT
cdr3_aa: CASSPGQNEKLFF

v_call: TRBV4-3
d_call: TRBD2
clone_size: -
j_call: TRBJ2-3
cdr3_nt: TGCGCCAGCAGCCAAGACCCGGGACTAGCCTCCCATACGCAGTATTTT
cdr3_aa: CASSQDPGLASHTQYF

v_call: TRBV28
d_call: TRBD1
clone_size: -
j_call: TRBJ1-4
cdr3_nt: TGTGCCAGCAGTGATCAGGGGGCAACTAATGAAAAACTGTTTTTT
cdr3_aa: CASSDQGATNEKLFF

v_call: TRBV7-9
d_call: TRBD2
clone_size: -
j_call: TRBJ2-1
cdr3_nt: TGTGCCAGCAGCTCCCCGGGACTAGCGGGAGGGCGGGGTTACAATGAGCAGTTCTTC
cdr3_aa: CASSSPGLAGGRGYNEQFF

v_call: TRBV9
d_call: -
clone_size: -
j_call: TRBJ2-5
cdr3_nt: TGTGCCAGCTCAAAGTCACGGCAAGAGACCCAGTACTTC
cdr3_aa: CASSKSRQETQYF

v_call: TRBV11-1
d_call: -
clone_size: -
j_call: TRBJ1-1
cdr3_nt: TGTGCCAGCAACAACAGGGCCGGGGACACTGAAGCTTTCTTT
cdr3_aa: CASNNRAGDTEAFF

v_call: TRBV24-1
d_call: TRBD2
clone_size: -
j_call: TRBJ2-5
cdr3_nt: TGTGCCACCAGTGATAAGACTAGCGGGGGGGCAGAGACCCAGTACTTC
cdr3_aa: CATSDKTSGGAETQYF

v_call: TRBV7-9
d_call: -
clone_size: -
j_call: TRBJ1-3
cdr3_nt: TGTGCCAGCAGCTACCACAGGGCTGGAAACACCATATATTTT
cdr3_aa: CASSYHRAGNTIYF

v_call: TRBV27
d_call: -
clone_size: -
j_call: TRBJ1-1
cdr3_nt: TGTGCCAGCCGGCTAGGGAACACTGAAGCTTTCTTT
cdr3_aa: CASRLGNTEAFF

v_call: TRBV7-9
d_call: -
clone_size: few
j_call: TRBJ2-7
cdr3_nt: TGTGCCAGCAGCCACCTGGGTAGGGGATTCGACGAGCAGTACTTC
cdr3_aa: CASSHLGRGFDEQYF

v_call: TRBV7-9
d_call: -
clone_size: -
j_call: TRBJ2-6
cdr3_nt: TGTGCCAGCAGCTTTAATGCGGGGGCCAACGTCCTGACTTTC
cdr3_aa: CASSFNAGANVLTF